These 27 T cell receptor beta chains share one sample of origin, sequenced in a study of T cells in localized non-small cell lung cancer. Produced via immunoSEQ multiplex PCR; TCRdb's table is partial and in-frame only. The sample shows some 19,000 clones, about nine tenths of them seen only once. The sequencing used peripheral blood, collected before any cancer treatment. The receptors were sampled from a male donor older than 55 with stage I squamous cell lung carcinoma.

The CDR3 reads CASSQAAGRTYEQYF. The CDR3 DNA sequence: TGTGCCAGTAGTCAGGCGGCGGGCAGGACCTACGAGCAGTACTTC. V and J are TRBV19 and TRBJ2-7; possible D gene TRBD2, 5 bases. The ends were cut back, 5 bases at V and 2 bases at J, with 16 bases in the middle. The CDR3 is made up of 15 amino acids. CDR1 and CDR2 (germline): LNHDA, SQIVND (reference sequence).

The J gene is TRBJ1-3, the V gene TRBV28; D gene ambiguous. CDR3 length: 14 amino acids. CDR1 MDHEN and CDR2 SYDVKM come from the germline V gene. Trimming took off 6 bases at V and 2 bases at J, with 11 bases between the two ends. CDR3 loop: CASSPIGAGNTIYF. CDR3 sequence (DNA): TGTGCCAGCAGCCCGATTGGGGCTGGAAACACCATATATTTT.

V usage is TRBV7-6 and J usage is TRBJ2-1, with 8 bases lining up with TRBD2. There are 15 residues in the CDR3. The germline gives CDR1 SGHVS, CDR2 FNYEAQ. Trimming at V came to 8 bases and at J to 8 bases, leaving 14 bases not matched to a gene. The CDR3 protein is CASVQGLESSDEQFF. CDR3 in DNA: TGTGCCAGCGTTCAGGGACTAGAGAGTTCGGATGAGCAGTTCTTC.

The count of this clone is one. The chain's CDR3 is CASSAGTAGNTIYF. For the CDR3, the DNA is TGCGCCAGCAGCGCTGGGACAGCTGGAAACACCATATATTTT. The rearrangement links TRBV5-1 to TRBJ1-3; 7 nucleotides agree with TRBD1. V shed 4 bases, J shed 2 bases, and the junction held 3 bases outside the gene matches. CDR3 length equals 14 residues. Germline V gives CDR1 SGHRS, CDR2 YFSETQ.

This sequence joins TRBV12-2 and TRBJ1-3. TRBV12-2 is a pseudogene locus. The CDR3 extends over 16 amino acids. The CDR3 bases are TGTGCAAGTCGCTTAGTAATGGGGGGTGCAGGAAACACCATATATTTT. Protein: CASRLVMGGAGNTIYF.

The V call is TRBV6-6, the J call TRBJ1-1, with D possibly being TRBD1 (5 bases). CDR1 MNHNY and CDR2 SVGAGI come from the germline V gene (reference sequence). Trimming took 6 bases from V and 0 from J, leaving 11 bases between them. The CDR3 is made up of 14 amino acids. CDR3 nucleotide sequence: TGTGCCAGCAGCCGACAGCTGATGAACACTGAAGCTTTCTTT. Translating gives CASSRQLMNTEAFF.

The CDR3 loop is CASSIATSASNEQFF. CDR3 nucleotide sequence: TGTGCCAGTAGTATAGCCACTAGCGCTAGCAATGAGCAGTTCTTC. The genes are TRBV19 and TRBJ2-1; TRBD2 agrees at 7 bases. The CDR3 has 15 amino acids. Germline trimming cut 1 base from V and 6 bases from J; bases unmatched to any gene: 6. Germline loops: CDR1 LNHDA, CDR2 SQIVND (reference sequence). Looking up the rest from reference TRBV19 and TRBJ2-1 gives the full variable domain: DGGITQSPKYLFRKEGQNVTLSCEQNLNHDAMYWYRQDPGQGLRLIYYSQIVNDFQKGDIAEGYSVSREKKESFPLTVTSAQKNPTAFYLCASSIATSASNEQFFGPGTRLTVL.

The chain combines TRBV5-1 with TRBJ2-5; TRBD1 aligns across 12 bases. Germline values: CDR1 SGHRS, CDR2 YFSETQ. The V segment lost 4 bases and the J segment 5 bases; nucleotides outside the gene matches: 6. CDR3 length equals 15 residues. CDR3 sequence reads: CASSPGTGGLETQYF. Here the CDR3 DNA reads TGCGCCAGCAGCCCCGGGACAGGGGGCTTGGAGACCCAGTACTTC. Drawing the rest from reference TRBV5-1 and TRBJ2-5, the complete variable domain is KAGVTQTPRYLIKTRGQQVTLSCSPISGHRSVSWYQQTPGQGLQFLFEYFSETQRNKGNFPGRFSGRQFSNSRSEMNVSTLELGDSALYLCASSPGTGGLETQYFGPGTRLLVL.

This sequence joins TRBV27 and TRBJ1-4; D is perhaps TRBD1 (5 bases). This CDR3 is 15 amino acids long. V dropped 3 bases and J dropped 7 bases, with 15 bases sitting between them. Germline V CDR1 and CDR2: MNHEY, SMNVEV (reference sequence). CDR3 region: CASSFAAGGAEKLFF. The DNA of the CDR3 is TGTGCCAGCAGTTTTGCGGCGGGGGGTGCTGAAAAACTGTTTTTT.

The V gene is TRBV4-2, the J gene TRBJ2-5, with unresolved D. CDR1 and CDR2 from the germline V gene are LGHNA and YNFKEQ. The CDR3 sequence is 15 residues long. V lost 1 base, J lost 4 bases, and 13 bases lay in between. CDR3 residues: CASSQVGPLGETQYF. DNA of the CDR3: TGTGCCAGCAGCCAAGTTGGGCCTCTGGGAGAGACCCAGTACTTC.

The rearrangement joins TRBV7-9 to TRBJ2-7; TRBD1 agrees at 8 bases. Germline V gene lookup returns CDR1 SEHNR and CDR2 FQNEAQ (reference sequence). CDR3 length: 15 amino acids. Losses at the gene ends were 4 bases for V and 0 bases for J; bases not matched to a gene: 5. The CDR3 reads CASSSGQGISYEQYF. In DNA, the CDR3 is TGTGCCAGCAGCTCCGGACAGGGTATCTCCTACGAGCAGTACTTC.

The rearrangement links TRBV5-1 to TRBJ2-5, with 11 bases lining up with TRBD2. The V segment lost 0 bases and the J segment 5 bases; nucleotides outside the gene matches: 3. The CDR3 spans 15 residues. Germline V CDR1 and CDR2: SGHRS, YFSETQ. The CDR3 DNA follows: TGCGCCAGCAGCTTGGGACTAGCGGGATCTGAGACCCAGTACTTC. Protein: CASSLGLAGSETQYF. The complete variable domain, with remaining parts taken from reference TRBV5-1 and TRBJ2-5, reads KAGVTQTPRYLIKTRGQQVTLSCSPISGHRSVSWYQQTPGQGLQFLFEYFSETQRNKGNFPGRFSGRQFSNSRSEMNVSTLELGDSALYLCASSLGLAGSETQYFGPGTRLLVL.

This rearrangement joins TRBV18 to TRBJ1-5; TRBD1 aligns across 7 bases. Losses at the gene ends were 5 bases for V and 9 bases for J; bases not matched to a gene: 10. The V gene's germline CDR1 is KGHSH and CDR2 LQKENI. This CDR3 contains 14 residues. In DNA form, the CDR3 reads TGTGCCAGCTCAGAAGGGACAGATGGACGGCCCCAGCATTTT. Amino acids: CASSEGTDGRPQHF. Drawing the rest from reference TRBV18 and TRBJ1-5, the complete variable domain is NAGVMQNPRHLVRRRGQEARLRCSPMKGHSHVYWYRQLPEEGLKFMVYLQKENIIDESGMPKERFSAEFPKEGPSILRIQQVVRGDSAAYFCASSEGTDGRPQHFGDGTRLSIL.

The V and J genes are TRBV6-1 and TRBJ2-3, with D perhaps matching TRBD1 (6 bases). Germline-derived CDR1 and CDR2 are MNHNS and SASEGT. Trimming removed 4 bases at V and 0 bases at J, with 14 bases between. CDR3 length equals 16 residues. DNA for the CDR3: TGTGCCAGCAGTGCATGGACAGCCTCTAGCACAGATACGCAGTATTTT. Amino acids: CASSAWTASSTDTQYF.

The chain couples TRBV7-3 to TRBJ2-7; 11 bases line up with TRBD1. Germline-derived CDR1 and CDR2 are SGHTA and FQGTGA. Unmatched junction bases numbered 15, after V lost 4 bases and J lost 4 bases. The CDR3 runs 18 residues. CDR3 loop: CASSSRPSGTGGSYEQYF. Here the CDR3 DNA reads TGTGCCAGCAGCTCAAGGCCATCCGGGACAGGGGGTAGTTACGAGCAGTACTTC.

The rearrangement links TRBV18 to TRBJ2-1; TRBD1 agrees at 9 bases. Looked up from germline, CDR1 is KGHSH and CDR2 is LQKENI. The CDR3 is 14 amino acids. The V and J ends lost 2 bases and 6 bases, in that order; junction bases with no gene match: 2. CDR3 nucleotide sequence: TGTGCCAGCTCACCATTGGACAGGGGCAATGAGCAGTTCTTC. It yields the protein CASSPLDRGNEQFF. The full variable domain, its missing parts supplied by reference TRBV18 and TRBJ2-1, is NAGVMQNPRHLVRRRGQEARLRCSPMKGHSHVYWYRQLPEEGLKFMVYLQKENIIDESGMPKERFSAEFPKEGPSILRIQQVVRGDSAAYFCASSPLDRGNEQFFGPGTRLTVL.

This chain links TRBV6-6 with TRBJ1-5, with a possible D match to TRBD1 (6 bases). The V gene's germline CDR1 is MNHNY and CDR2 SVGAGI (reference sequence). V was clipped by 6 bases and J by 1 base, with 16 bases between them. The CDR3 sequence is 16 residues long. The CDR3: CASSSHRAVSNQPQHF. CDR3 coding DNA: TGTGCCAGCAGCTCCCACAGGGCCGTGAGCAATCAGCCCCAGCATTTT.

In its sample, this clone was seen once. DNA of the CDR3: TGTGCCAGCAGTGTTCGAGCGGGATCGGATACGCAGTATTTT. It is translated as CASSVRAGSDTQYF. The rearrangement uses TRBV6-4 and TRBJ2-3, with 7 nucleotides matching TRBD2. The CDR3 extends over 14 amino acids. The junction had 7 bases not matched to a gene; V was cut back by 4 bases and J by 6 bases. Germline assignment: CDR1 MRHNA and CDR2 SNTAGT.

This clone was found once. V gene TRBV28 combines with J gene TRBJ1-4; no definite D call. Germline V lookup: CDR1 MDHEN, CDR2 SYDVKM. This CDR3 comprises 15 residues. Trimming shortened V by 3 bases and J by 0 bases, and 8 bases separated the two germline ends. CDR3 sequence reads: CASSLTTSTNEKLFF. As DNA, the CDR3 is TGTGCCAGCAGTTTGACCACATCAACTAATGAAAAACTGTTTTTT.

The rearrangement uses TRBV28 and TRBJ2-7; tentatively, D is TRBD1 or TRBD2 (5 bases each). There are 14 residues in the CDR3. CDR1 is MDHEN and CDR2 is SYDVKM in the germline V gene. Trimming shortened V by 3 bases and J by 0 bases, and 9 bases separated the two germline ends. The CDR3 DNA reads as TGTGCCAGCAGTTTTGGGACCAGCTCCTACGAGCAGTACTTC. This gives the protein CASSFGTSSYEQYF.

The gene calls are TRBV27 and TRBJ2-5; 7 nucleotides match TRBD1. The CDR3 has 14 amino acids. With 4 bases clipped from V and 4 bases from J, the junction kept 6 bases outside the gene matches. Germline CDR1 and CDR2: MNHEY and SMNVEV (reference sequence). This CDR3 reads CASSYLQGSETQYF. The CDR3 DNA follows: TGTGCCAGCAGTTACTTACAGGGGTCAGAGACCCAGTACTTC.

This clone was seen a few times. The chain couples TRBV2 to TRBJ2-1, with D perhaps being TRBD1 or TRBD2 (6 bases each). CDR3 size: 15 residues. Trimming shortened V by 7 bases and J by 4 bases, and 17 bases separated the two germline ends. The germline V gene has CDR1 SNHLY and CDR2 FYNNEI. The CDR3 spells CASTELGGGYNEQFF. CDR3 coding DNA: TGTGCCAGCACCGAACTTGGAGGGGGTTACAATGAGCAGTTCTTC.

This clone was seen once. V is TRBV9 and J is TRBJ2-3; perhaps TRBD1 as D (5 bases). This CDR3 is built from 14 residues. The germline CDR1 and CDR2 sequences are SGDLS and YYNGEE. V lost 3 bases, J lost 5 bases, and 13 bases lay in between. CDR3: CASSERGGVDTQYF. The DNA for the CDR3 is TGTGCCAGCAGCGAAAGGGGTGGGGTAGATACGCAGTATTTT.

The chain uses TRBV19 and TRBJ2-2, with a tentative D call TRBD1 (6 bases). Germline-derived CDR1 and CDR2 are LNHDA and SQIVND (reference sequence). The V and J ends lost 7 bases and 5 bases respectively, with 20 bases between them. The CDR3 length is 16 residues. The CDR3 bases are TGTGCCAGTATGGCGGTTGAGGCAGGGGATACCGGGGAGCTGTTTTTT. Encoded protein: CASMAVEAGDTGELFF. Drawing the rest from reference TRBV19 and TRBJ2-2, the complete variable domain is DGGITQSPKYLFRKEGQNVTLSCEQNLNHDAMYWYRQDPGQGLRLIYYSQIVNDFQKGDIAEGYSVSREKKESFPLTVTSAQKNPTAFYLCASMAVEAGDTGELFFGEGSRLTVL.

The rearrangement uses TRBV10-2 and TRBJ2-2, with TRBD1 matching 8 bases. The germline gives CDR1 WSHSY, CDR2 SAAADI. Losses at the gene ends were 1 base for V and 4 bases for J; bases not matched to a gene: 8. CDR3 length equals 17 residues. CDR3 loop: CASSELWGTGSTGELFF. The CDR3 DNA follows: TGCGCCAGCAGTGAGTTATGGGGGACAGGTAGCACCGGGGAGCTGTTTTTT.

This clone appeared a few times. The rearrangement links TRBV28 to TRBJ2-7; no definite D call. Germline V gives CDR1 MDHEN, CDR2 SYDVKM. CDR3 length: 15 residues. V lost 5 bases, J lost 0 bases, and 14 bases lay in between. The CDR3 sequence: CASSAIITSSYEQYF. CDR3 DNA: TGTGCCAGCAGTGCCATTATTACCAGCTCCTACGAGCAGTACTTC.

The CDR3 DNA follows: TGCGCCAGCAGTCCGGTAGGGGATGGGGTGGAGTATAAGCCCCAGCATTTT. Its translation is CASSPVGDGVEYKPQHF. This chain joins TRBV10-1 and TRBJ1-5; a weak D match, TRBD1 (5 bases). V was trimmed by 5 bases and J by 8 bases, leaving 25 bases between them. Germline-derived CDR1 and CDR2 are WNHNN and SYGVQD (reference sequence). CDR3 size: 17 residues.